The sequence of this T cell receptor beta chain was determined in a study of T cells in Graves' hyperthyroidism and ophthalmopathy (dated by TCRdb to about 2019). A note on the overall study: Peripheral blood samples were taken at initial diagnosis, before any treatment was given. The paper describes TCR Vbeta CDR3 sequencing of more than 120 peripheral blood samples, made up of some 42 ophthalmopathy patients, 70 to 75 hyperthyroidism patients and 17 progressor patients. Thyroid tissue and blood T-cell repertoires from several Graves' hyperthyroidism patients were also compared in the study. Whether ophthalmopathy could be predicted prospectively was tested in an independent validation cohort made up of fewer than 20 hyperthyroidism patients plus 17 patients who later progressed to ophthalmopathy. Following sampling, methimazole starting at 30 mg daily was given to hyperthyroidism patients, and high-dose intravenous methylprednisolone was given to ophthalmopathy patients. The 95 to 100 discovery patients were randomly divided into training and test sets at a 7:3 ratio. To identify distinguishing TCR V-J signatures, a discovery cohort of around 100 patients was used, comprising 43 with Graves' ophthalmopathy and around 60 with stable Graves' hyperthyroidism. Results and caveats for the whole study, not just this receptor: In validation, the model predicted progression to ophthalmopathy with over 65% sensitivity and approximately 74% specificity, a median of approximately 6.5 months before onset. No statistical method was used to fix the sample size in advance, and group allocation was not hidden from the investigators. In cross-validation, a model built on a 13 V-J signature told ophthalmopathy apart from stable hyperthyroidism with under 90% sensitivity and about 81% specificity, and in testing the same model reached 80%/75%. Most expanded thyroid clonotypes (frequency above 0.001) were also found in blood, which suggests that blood repertoires may mirror thyroid immune responses.

Amplification of TCR beta CDR3 regions was carried out from RNA transcripts. A first-round RT-PCR of the TCR CDR3 used the HTBI primer set with the Qiagen OneStep RT-PCR kit. The libraries were constructed in a second round of multiplex PCR and then size-selected and purified. Sequencing of the libraries was done on an Illumina HiSeq2000 using paired-end 100 bp reads. In the paper's pipeline: SOAPnuke was used to process the raw data, throwing out any read that contained adapters or uncalled bases, had a mean Phred below 15, or lacked an exact constant-primer or identifier match. High-quality paired reads were merged using COPE v1.2.5, and each unique nucleotide sequence was defined as a clonotype. MiTCR v1.1 was used to align clonotypes to the IMGT TRBV, TRBD and TRBJ reference segments. Only V-J combinations with frequency above 0.0001, covering about 99% of repertoires, were analysed. The TCS score was defined as the ratio of F50 (clonal expansion) to E x V (chaos), calculated using BLOSUM62-based TCRdist between CDR3 peptides within each V-J. Welch's t-statistics and random forest reduced around 510 V-J features to 13, which were used in a naive Bayes classifier (R e1071). TCRdb trimmed public reads at Q25 via fastp, called clones via MiXCR and kept in-frame beta chains. Merged by CDR3 protein, the rows form single entries marked with the most common genes and DNA. The V and J calls reflect TCRdb's pipeline rather than the authors' work. The sample includes roughly 400,000 distinct CDR3 sequences, with 11% to 15% observed a single time. The ten biggest clones cover around 28% of the sample.

Inclusive of the bounding cysteine and phenylalanine, the CDR3 is 13 residues long. Just CDR3 DNA is preserved here, 39 bases in frame from base 1. Relative to germline, V is missing 8 bases and J is missing 4 bases, with 7 bases of the junction outside any gene match. The germline V gene yields SNHLY for CDR1 and FYNNEI for CDR2. In the ophthalmopathy patients, disease was moderately to severely active, with a Clinical Activity Score of 3 or more, a NOSPECS grade of 4 or more, and a duration of less than 3 months. Any patient with an uncontrolled infection, another autoimmune disease, pregnancy or lactation was excluded. Diagnoses were based on clinical symptoms, serum thyroxine and TRAb, thyroid ultrasound and orbital computed tomography. Ficoll-Paque density gradient centrifugation was used to isolate PBMCs from around 9.1 ml of fresh peripheral blood. Trizol reagent was used to extract total RNA, and RNA quality was then checked on an Agilent 2100 Bioanalyzer.

This clonotype was observed at least ten times. It lacks a known antigen. Qualities for individual bases were not recorded, and no much larger clone is one base off. The chain is made from TRBV2 and TRBJ1-2; TRBD1 aligns with 7 central bases. The sequenced sample consisted of blood. The sequence came from a man in his fifties with Graves' ophthalmopathy. The CDR3 protein is CASGGRTGYGYTF. The nucleotide sequence reads TGTGCCAGCGGGGGGAGGACAGGCTATGGCTACACCTTC. Where the CDR3 stops, the reference TRBV2 and TRBJ1-2 genes take over; the full variable domain is EPEVTQTPSHQVTQMGQEVILRCVPISNHLYFYWYRQILGQKVEFLVSFYNNEISEKSEIFDDQFSVERPDGSNFTLKIRSTKLEDSAMYFCASGGRTGYGYTFGSGTRLTVV.